Presented here are 15 T cell receptor beta chains from one specimen sequenced in a study of Graves' ophthalmopathy and Graves' hyperthyroidism. RNA transcripts yielded amplified TCR beta CDR3 regions. After a first-round RT-PCR with HTBI primers, a second-round multiplex PCR was run. TCRdb reprocessed the multiplex PCR reads via MiXCR and lists one record per CDR3 protein. The sample gives around 470,000 distinct CDR3 sequences, around an eighth of which show up once; over 8% is in the top ten. The sequenced sample consisted of blood. The receptors were gathered from a woman in her 30s with Graves' ophthalmopathy.

This clonotype came up many times. The J gene is TRBJ1-1, the V gene TRBV12-3 or TRBV12-4; D is unclear. The CDR3 is 17 amino acids. The V end was cut by 2 bases, the J end by 1 base, with 17 bases between. This CDR3 reads CASSLQQLLGWNTEAFF. CDR3 nucleotide sequence: TGTGCCAGCAGTTTACAGCAGCTTCTTGGTTGGAACACTGAAGCTTTCTTT.

A few counts support this clonotype. Because the CDR3 is missing its conserved closing phenylalanine or tryptophan, this is likely a read error. The DNA of the CDR3 is TGTGCCAGCAGCCACGGACAGCTAGCGCGCTCCTACGAGCAGTACTCC. Amino acids: CASSHGQLARSYEQYS. This chain connects TRBV28 to TRBJ2-7; D may be TRBD1 or TRBD2 (6 bases each). The CDR3 contains 16 residues. Germline CDR1 and CDR2: MDHEN and SYDVKM. V lost 6 bases and J 0 bases, leaving 18 bases between the germline ends.

This clonotype was recorded many times. The chain links TRBV28 to TRBJ2-5; no reliable D call. V lost 5 bases, J lost 6 bases, and 16 bases lay in between. Germline CDR1 is MDHEN and CDR2 is SYDVKM. The CDR3 runs to 14 residues. The CDR3 loop reads CASSPDIAVKTQYF. As DNA, the CDR3 is TGTGCCAGCAGTCCTGACATTGCCGTAAAGACCCAGTACTTC.

The sample holds many counts of this clonotype. The V and J genes are TRBV5-1 and TRBJ2-2; 7 bases agree with TRBD1. CDR3 length equals 15 residues. After removal of 7 bases from V and 4 bases from J, the junction contained 10 bases not matched to a gene. Germline CDR1 reads SGHRS; CDR2 reads YFSETQ. CDR3 DNA: TGCGCCAGCGGTCCGATGACAGGGTCCACCGGGGAGCTGTTTTTT. It yields the protein CASGPMTGSTGELFF.

About this clonotype: Without the conserved terminal phenylalanine or tryptophan, this CDR3 likely stems from a read error. This chain links TRBV18 with TRBJ1-3; a weak D match, TRBD1 (6 bases). Germline values: CDR1 KGHSH, CDR2 LQKENI. V was trimmed by 4 bases and J by 0 bases, leaving 10 bases between them. CDR3 length equals 15 residues. CDR3 in amino acids: CASSLQGHSGNTIYL. CDR3 sequence (DNA): TGTGCCAGCTCACTACAGGGACACTCTGGAAACACCATATATTTG.

This clonotype was counted ten times or more. A much larger clone lies one base from this, so it may be a read error. The genes are TRBV27 and TRBJ1-5; no firm D call. This CDR3 region has 14 residues. Germline V CDR1 and CDR2: MNHEY, SMNVEV (reference sequence). Between the trimmed V and J ends, which lost 2 bases and 2 bases, there was a span of 7 bases. Written as DNA, the CDR3 is TGTGCCAGCAGTTTAAGTTACGGCAATCAGCCCCAGCATTTT. Its translation: CASSLSYGNQPQHF.

This clonotype was counted only a few times. The chain links TRBV19 to TRBJ1-1, with D maybe TRBD1 (5 bases). V lost 1 base and J 7 bases, leaving 13 bases between the germline ends. The CDR3 is 14 residues long. In germline, CDR1 is LNHDA, CDR2 SQIVND (reference sequence). The CDR3 region is CASSIGAGFGEAFF. The DNA of the CDR3 is TGTGCCAGTAGTATAGGGGCAGGGTTTGGTGAAGCTTTCTTT.

This clonotype was found a few times. CDR3 residues: CSARPRGPRAGELFF. For the CDR3, the DNA is TGCAGTGCTAGACCCCGGGGGCCCCGTGCCGGGGAGCTGTTTTTT. The rearrangement joins TRBV20-1 to TRBJ2-2; D tentatively reads TRBD1 or TRBD2 (6 bases each). The CDR3 runs to 15 residues. The V end was cut by 2 bases, the J end by 6 bases, with 16 bases between. The germline V gene encodes CDR1 DFQATT and CDR2 SNEGSKA (reference sequence).

Ten or more counts support this clonotype. The rearrangement joins TRBV28 to TRBJ1-2; D unclear. This CDR3 is built from 14 residues. Trimming removed 6 bases at V and 4 bases at J, with 15 bases between. Germline CDR1 reads MDHEN; CDR2 reads SYDVKM. CDR3: CASRDPLGGYGYTF. The CDR3 coding sequence is TGTGCCAGCAGAGATCCATTAGGCGGCTATGGCTACACCTTC.

This clonotype was counted between two and nine times. V and J are TRBV14 and TRBJ2-7; 8 nucleotides match TRBD1. This CDR3 is built from 15 residues. The V segment lost 4 bases and the J segment 1 base; nucleotides outside the gene matches: 6. Germline CDR1 SGHDN, CDR2 FVKESK. CDR3 DNA: TGTGCCAGCAGCCGGGGCCGGACAGGGTCCTACGAGCAGTACTTC. Translated: CASSRGRTGSYEQYF.

This clonotype is a singleton in its sample. The J gene is TRBJ1-2, the V gene TRBV28; D is uncertain. CDR1 is MDHEN, CDR2 SYDVKM, per germline. V was clipped by 3 bases and J by 0 bases, with 14 bases between them. CDR3 length equals 16 residues. CDR3 sequence: CASSFHLTEANYGYTF. The CDR3 bases are TGTGCCAGCAGTTTTCACCTTACGGAAGCTAACTATGGCTACACCTTC.

This chain links TRBV6-1 with TRBJ2-5; TRBD2 might be the D (7 bases). CDR1 is MNHNS, CDR2 SASEGT, per germline. The V end lost 7 bases, the J end lost 10 bases, and 19 bases lay between the germline ends. CDR3 length: 13 residues. Here the CDR3 reads CASTWGGTRDQYF. DNA of the CDR3: TGTGCCAGCACGTGGGGGGGCACTAGGGACCAGTACTTC.

This clonotype was counted ten times or more. V gene TRBV4-2 combines with J gene TRBJ1-1, with TRBD1 matching over 7 bases. CDR1 and CDR2 (germline): LGHNA, YNFKEQ. J gave up 1 base and V 5 bases, and 10 bases lay outside the gene matches. This CDR3 comprises 16 residues. CDR3 sequence reads: CASSAYSGQPNTEAFF. CDR3 bases: TGTGCCAGCAGCGCGTATTCGGGACAGCCGAACACTGAAGCTTTCTTT.

Ten or more counts support this clonotype. This rearrangement joins TRBV6-1 to TRBJ2-2, with D uncertain. The V end lost 7 bases, the J end lost 1 base, and 13 bases lay between the germline ends. Germline CDR1 and CDR2: MNHNS and SASEGT. The CDR3 extends over 15 amino acids. This chain's CDR3 is CASKTRQENTGELFF. The CDR3 coding sequence is TGTGCCAGCAAGACAAGGCAGGAGAACACCGGGGAGCTGTTTTTT.

This clonotype turned up a few times. This chain uses TRBV28 with TRBJ1-1; the D gene is possibly TRBD1 (5 bases). Per germline, CDR1 MDHEN and CDR2 SYDVKM. Trimming removed 3 bases from V and 5 bases from J, with 19 bases in between. The CDR3 covers 16 residues. CDR3 sequence reads: CASSFSAWGGRTEAFF. CDR3 DNA: TGTGCCAGCAGTTTCTCGGCATGGGGGGGGAGGACTGAAGCTTTCTTT.